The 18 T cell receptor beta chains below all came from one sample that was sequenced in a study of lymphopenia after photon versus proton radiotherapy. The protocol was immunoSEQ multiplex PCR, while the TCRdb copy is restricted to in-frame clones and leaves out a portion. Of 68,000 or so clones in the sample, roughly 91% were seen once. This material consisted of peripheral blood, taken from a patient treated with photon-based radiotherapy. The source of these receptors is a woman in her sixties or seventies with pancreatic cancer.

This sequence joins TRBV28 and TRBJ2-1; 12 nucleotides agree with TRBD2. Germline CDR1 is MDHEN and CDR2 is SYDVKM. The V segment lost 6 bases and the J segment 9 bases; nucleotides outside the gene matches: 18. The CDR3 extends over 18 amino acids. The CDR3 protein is CASSPRPLAGGRRVEQFF. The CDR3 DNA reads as TGTGCCAGCAGCCCGAGACCTCTAGCGGGAGGGCGTCGGGTTGAGCAGTTCTTC.

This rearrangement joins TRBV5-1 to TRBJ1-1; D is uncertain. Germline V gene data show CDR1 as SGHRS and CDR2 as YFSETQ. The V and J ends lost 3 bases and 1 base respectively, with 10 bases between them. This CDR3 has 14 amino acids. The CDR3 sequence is CASSWEGPNTEAFF. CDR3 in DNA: TGCGCCAGCAGCTGGGAGGGCCCGAACACTGAAGCTTTCTTT.

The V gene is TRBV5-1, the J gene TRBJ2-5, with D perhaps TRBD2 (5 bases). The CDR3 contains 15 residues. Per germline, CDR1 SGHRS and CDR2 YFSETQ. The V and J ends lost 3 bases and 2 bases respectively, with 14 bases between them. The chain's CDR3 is CASSSVQGRQETQYF. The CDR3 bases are TGCGCCAGCAGCTCCGTCCAAGGGAGACAAGAGACCCAGTACTTC.

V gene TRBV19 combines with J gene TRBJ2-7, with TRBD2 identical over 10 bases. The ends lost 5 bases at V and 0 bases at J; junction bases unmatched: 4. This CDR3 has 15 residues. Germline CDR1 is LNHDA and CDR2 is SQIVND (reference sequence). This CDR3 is CASSSTSGPSYEQYF. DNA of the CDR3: TGTGCCAGTAGTTCGACTAGCGGGCCCTCCTACGAGCAGTACTTC.

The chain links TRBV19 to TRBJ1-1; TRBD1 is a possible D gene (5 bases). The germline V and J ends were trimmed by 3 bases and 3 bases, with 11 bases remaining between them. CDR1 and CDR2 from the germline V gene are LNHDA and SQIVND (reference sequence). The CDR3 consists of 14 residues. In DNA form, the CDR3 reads TGTGCCAGTAGTATGGAGGGGATGGACACTGAAGCTTTCTTT. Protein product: CASSMEGMDTEAFF.

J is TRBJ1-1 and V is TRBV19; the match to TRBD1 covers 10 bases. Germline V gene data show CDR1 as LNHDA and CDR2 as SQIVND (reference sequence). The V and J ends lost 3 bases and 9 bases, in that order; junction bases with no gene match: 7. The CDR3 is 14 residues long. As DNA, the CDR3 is TGTGCCAGTAGTATGCCCGGGACAGGGGTCAAAGCTTTCTTT. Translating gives CASSMPGTGVKAFF.

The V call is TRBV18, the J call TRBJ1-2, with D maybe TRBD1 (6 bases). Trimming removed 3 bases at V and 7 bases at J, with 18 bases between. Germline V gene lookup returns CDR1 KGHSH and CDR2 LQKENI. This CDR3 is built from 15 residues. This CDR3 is CASSPVLWGLGGYTF. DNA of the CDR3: TGTGCCAGCTCACCTGTATTATGGGGGCTGGGTGGCTACACCTTC. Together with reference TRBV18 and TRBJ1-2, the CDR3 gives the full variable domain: NAGVMQNPRHLVRRRGQEARLRCSPMKGHSHVYWYRQLPEEGLKFMVYLQKENIIDESGMPKERFSAEFPKEGPSILRIQQVVRGDSAAYFCASSPVLWGLGGYTFGSGTRLTVV.

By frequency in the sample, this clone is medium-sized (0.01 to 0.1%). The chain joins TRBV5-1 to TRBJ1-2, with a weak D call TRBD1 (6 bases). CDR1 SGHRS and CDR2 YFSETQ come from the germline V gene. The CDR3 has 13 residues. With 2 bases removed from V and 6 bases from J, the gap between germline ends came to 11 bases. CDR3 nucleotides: TGCGCCAGCAGCTTCCCAGGGGATAATGGCTACACCTTC. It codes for CASSFPGDNGYTF.

The CDR3 reads CASSLDFTQYF. The CDR3 nucleotides are TGCGCCAGCAGCTTGGACTTTACCCAGTACTTC. V is TRBV5-1 and J is TRBJ2-5; no clear D. The V end lost 0 bases, the J end lost 8 bases, and 5 bases lay between the germline ends. The CDR3 is made up of 11 amino acids. Germline V lookup: CDR1 SGHRS, CDR2 YFSETQ. Combining the CDR3 with reference TRBV5-1 and TRBJ2-5 gives the whole variable domain KAGVTQTPRYLIKTRGQQVTLSCSPISGHRSVSWYQQTPGQGLQFLFEYFSETQRNKGNFPGRFSGRQFSNSRSEMNVSTLELGDSALYLCASSLDFTQYFGPGTRLLVL.

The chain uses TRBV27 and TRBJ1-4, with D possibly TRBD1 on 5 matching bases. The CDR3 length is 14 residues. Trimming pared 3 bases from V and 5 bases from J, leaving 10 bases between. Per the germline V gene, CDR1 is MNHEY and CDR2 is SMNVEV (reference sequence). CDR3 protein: CASSLGTANEKLFF. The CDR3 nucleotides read TGTGCCAGCAGTTTGGGGACTGCAAATGAAAAACTGTTTTTT.

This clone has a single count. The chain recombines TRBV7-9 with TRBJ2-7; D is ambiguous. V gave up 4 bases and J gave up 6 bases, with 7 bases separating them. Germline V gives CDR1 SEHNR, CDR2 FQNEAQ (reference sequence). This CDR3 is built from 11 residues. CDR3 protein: CASSSAGEQYF. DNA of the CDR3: TGTGCCAGCAGCTCTGCCGGCGAGCAGTACTTC.

CDR3 DNA: TGTGCCAGCAGCTTAGGGACAGTCAATCAGCCCCAGCATTTT. Its translation is CASSLGTVNQPQHF. The V call is TRBV7-8, the J call TRBJ1-5, with D possibly TRBD1 on 6 matching bases. The V end was cut by 1 base, the J end by 3 bases, with 7 bases between. Germline CDR1 and CDR2: SGHVS and FQNEAQ. There are 14 residues in the CDR3.

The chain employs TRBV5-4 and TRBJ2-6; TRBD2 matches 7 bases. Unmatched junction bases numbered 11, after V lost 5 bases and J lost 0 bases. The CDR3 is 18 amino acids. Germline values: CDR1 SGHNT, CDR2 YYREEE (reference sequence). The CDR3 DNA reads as TGTGCCAGCAGTCCTTTTGGCGGGAGACCCTCTGGGGCCAACGTCCTGACTTTC. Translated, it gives CASSPFGGRPSGANVLTF.

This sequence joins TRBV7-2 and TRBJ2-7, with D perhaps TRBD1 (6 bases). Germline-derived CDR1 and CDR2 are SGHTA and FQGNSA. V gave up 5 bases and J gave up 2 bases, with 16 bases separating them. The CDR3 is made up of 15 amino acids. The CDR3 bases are TGTGCCAGCAGCCTCAACCCGGACAGTACCTACGAGCAGTACTTC. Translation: CASSLNPDSTYEQYF.

CDR3 sequence: CASKRAVNEKLFF. DNA of the CDR3: TGTGCCAGTAAGCGGGCAGTTAATGAAAAACTGTTTTTT. This chain joins TRBV19 and TRBJ1-4; unclear D gene. The CDR3 is 13 amino acids. The germline CDR1 and CDR2 sequences are LNHDA and SQIVND (reference sequence). The ends were cut back, 7 bases at V and 4 bases at J, with 10 bases in the middle.

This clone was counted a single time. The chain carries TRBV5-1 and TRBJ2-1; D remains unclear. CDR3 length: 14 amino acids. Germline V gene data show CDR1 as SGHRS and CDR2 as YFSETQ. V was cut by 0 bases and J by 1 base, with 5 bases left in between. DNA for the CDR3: TGCGCCAGCAGCTTGGTTGAGTCCTACAATGAGCAGTTCTTC. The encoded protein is CASSLVESYNEQFF.

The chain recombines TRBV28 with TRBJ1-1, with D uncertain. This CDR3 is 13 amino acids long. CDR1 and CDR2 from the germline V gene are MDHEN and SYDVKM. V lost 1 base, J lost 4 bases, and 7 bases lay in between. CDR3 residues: CASSLFPGTEAFF. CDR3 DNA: TGTGCCAGCAGTTTATTCCCCGGCACTGAAGCTTTCTTT.

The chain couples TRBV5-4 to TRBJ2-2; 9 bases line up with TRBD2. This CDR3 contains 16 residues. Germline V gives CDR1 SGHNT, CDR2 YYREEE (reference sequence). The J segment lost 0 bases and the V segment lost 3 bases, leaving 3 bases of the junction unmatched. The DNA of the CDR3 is TGTGCCAGCAGCTCGGTAGCGGGGGCGAACACCGGGGAGCTGTTTTTT. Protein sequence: CASSSVAGANTGELFF. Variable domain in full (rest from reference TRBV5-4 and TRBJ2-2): ETGVTQSPTHLIKTRGQQVTLRCSSQSGHNTVSWYQQALGQGPQFIFQYYREEENGRGNFPPRFSGLQFPNYSSELNVNALELDDSALYLCASSSVAGANTGELFFGEGSRLTVL.